A selection of T cell receptor beta chains follows, all from one sample in a study of PD-L1 blockade in urothelial cancer. Produced via immunoSEQ multiplex PCR; TCRdb's table is partial and in-frame only. The sample carries tens of thousands of clones, 79% recorded once. This specimen consisted of PBMCs, obtained around atezolizumab (anti-PD-L1) treatment. These receptors all stem from a man in his 70s with urothelial cancer. Both conserved end residues are part of each CDR3. D genes are given only for firm matches. A clone size is listed for some rows: how often the clone was seen (once, few, many), or a class if it is expanded.

J gene | V gene | clone size | D gene | CDR3 DNA | CDR3 protein
TRBJ2-3 | TRBV5-1 | . | . | TGCGCCAGCAGCTACGACGGGGGGCCGGGATCCACAGATACGCAGTATTTT | CASSYDGGPGSTDTQYF
TRBJ1-2 | TRBV6-5 | . | . | TGTGCCAGCAGTTACACCGGGGGCCGGGGGGTTTATGGCTACACCTTC | CASSYTGGRGVYGYTF
TRBJ2-7 | TRBV27 | . | . | TGTGCCAGCAGACTCAGGGGCCAACCTCCGACCTCCTACGAGCAGTACTTC | CASRLRGQPPTSYEQYF
TRBJ2-3 | TRBV5-1 | . | TRBD1 | TGCGCCAGCAGTCAAGGGACAGGGGGTGATACGCAGTATTTT | CASSQGTGGDTQYF
TRBJ1-4 | TRBV11-2 | . | . | TGTGCCAGCAGCCCTAATTCGAGAGAAAAACTGTTTTTT | CASSPNSREKLFF
TRBJ2-7 | TRBV29-1 | once | TRBD1 | TGCAGCGCAGCTTCCGGGACAGGCGCGGCCGAGCAGTACTTC | CSAASGTGAAEQYF
TRBJ2-1 | TRBV12-5 | . | TRBD2 | TGTGCTAGTGGTTCCCCCGGCGGGGGGTCCTACAATGAGCAGTTCTTC | CASGSPGGGSYNEQFF
TRBJ1-2 | TRBV11-2 | . | TRBD1 | TGTGCCAGCAGCTCAGCACAGGGGTATGGCTACACCTTC | CASSSAQGYGYTF
TRBJ2-5 | TRBV7-3 | . | . | TGTGCCAGCAGCCCCCGCGGGTTCCAAGAGACCCAGTACTTC | CASSPRGFQETQYF
TRBJ1-3 | TRBV7-6 | . | . | TGTGCCAGCAGCTTAAGGCCTTTCGTGCGGGGAAACACCATATATTTT | CASSLRPFVRGNTIYF